Below are 22 T cell receptor beta chains sequenced from a single sample in a study of CD8 T cells in ankylosing spondylitis. MiXCR, run by TCRdb on the 5' RACE reads, gives a single entry per CDR3 protein. The sample yields around 320,000 distinct CDR3 sequences, 20% to 25% seen once. The sequencing input was blood, either unsorted or a sorted T cell fraction (not recorded which). These receptors were collected from a female donor with ankylosing spondylitis or in good health (not recorded which).

CDR3 DNA: TGTGCCACCAGTGATTCCACTTTATCGCCCCAGCATTTT. Amino acids: CATSDSTLSPQHF. V is TRBV24-1 and J is TRBJ1-5; D call uncertain. CDR1 KGHDR and CDR2 SFDVKD come from the germline V gene. CDR3 size: 13 residues. Trimming pared 2 bases from V and 9 bases from J, leaving 10 bases between.

This chain links TRBV19 with TRBJ1-5; the match to TRBD1 covers 7 bases. With 5 bases clipped from V and 6 bases from J, the junction kept 4 bases outside the gene matches. This CDR3 has 13 amino acids. Germline CDR1 reads LNHDA; CDR2 reads SQIVND (reference sequence). The CDR3 is CASSDQGVQPQHF. The CDR3 nucleotides read TGTGCCAGTAGTGACCAGGGGGTTCAGCCCCAGCATTTT.

V usage is TRBV10-3 and J usage is TRBJ2-2, with 7 bases fitting TRBD2. Trimming cost V 8 bases and J 0 bases; bases outside gene matches: 9. Germline CDR1 reads ENHRY; CDR2 reads SYGVKD. This CDR3 has 16 residues. CDR3 amino acids: CAIGRSSGTNTGELFF. CDR3 coding DNA: TGTGCCATCGGTCGGTCTAGCGGTACGAACACCGGGGAGCTGTTTTTT.

This clonotype was observed a handful of times. The CDR3, as DNA: TGTGCCAGCAGTGGACTAGCGGGCAGTCTAGGGGAGCAGTTCTTC. Its translation is CASSGLAGSLGEQFF. The chain recombines TRBV2 with TRBJ2-1; TRBD2 agrees at 10 bases. Germline-derived CDR1 and CDR2 are SNHLY and FYNNEI. With 4 bases clipped from V and 10 bases from J, the junction kept 10 bases outside the gene matches. The CDR3 contains 15 residues.

The DNA of the CDR3 is TGTGCAACAGACGAGGGACTAGTTTACAATGAGCAGTTCTTC. It specifies CATDEGLVYNEQFF. J is TRBJ2-1 and V is TRBV15; 8 positions agree with TRBD2. This CDR3 is 14 amino acids long. CDR1 is LNHNV and CDR2 is YYDKDF in the germline V gene (reference sequence).

This clonotype showed up just a few times. The J gene is TRBJ1-1, the V gene TRBV20-1, with D perhaps matching TRBD1 (6 bases). V was pared by 1 base and J by 4 bases, with 10 bases between. The CDR3 has 13 amino acids. Germline-derived CDR1 and CDR2 are DFQATT and SNEGSKA (reference sequence). The CDR3 DNA follows: TGCAGTGCTAGAGCCCCGGGGGCCACTGAAGCTTTCTTT. Its protein is CSARAPGATEAFF.

This clonotype was recorded many times. The rearrangement uses TRBV6-2 or TRBV6-3 and TRBJ2-1; D may be TRBD2 (6 bases). Trimming cost V 6 bases and J 0 bases, with 12 bases left between them. The CDR3 consists of 15 residues. Germline V gives CDR1 MNHEY, CDR2 SVGEGT. This CDR3 is CASRRGLASYNEQFF. CDR3 nucleotide sequence: TGTGCCAGCAGACGGGGACTCGCCTCCTACAATGAGCAGTTCTTC.

CDR3 coding DNA: TGTGCCAGCAGCCCTGTGACAGCCGGGGAGCTGTTTTTT. Encoded protein: CASSPVTAGELFF. The V gene is TRBV7-9, the J gene TRBJ2-2, with D possibly TRBD1 on 5 matching bases. Germline V gene data show CDR1 as SEHNR and CDR2 as FQNEAQ (reference sequence). V lost 5 bases to trimming and J lost 6 bases, with 10 bases between them. The CDR3 length is 13 residues.

This clonotype appeared many times. J is TRBJ1-5 and V is TRBV18; the D gene is possibly TRBD1 (6 bases). CDR3 size: 18 residues. Per germline, CDR1 KGHSH and CDR2 LQKENI. V lost 4 bases, J lost 2 bases, and 21 bases lay in between. CDR3 in amino acids: CASSRRTAGRDGNQPQHF. CDR3 nucleotides: TGTGCCAGCTCACGAAGGACAGCCGGCCGGGATGGCAATCAGCCCCAGCATTTT. Based on the CDR3 plus reference TRBV18 and TRBJ1-5, the full variable domain is NAGVMQNPRHLVRRRGQEARLRCSPMKGHSHVYWYRQLPEEGLKFMVYLQKENIIDESGMPKERFSAEFPKEGPSILRIQQVVRGDSAAYFCASSRRTAGRDGNQPQHFGDGTRLSIL.

V usage is TRBV20-1 and J usage is TRBJ2-3, with TRBD2 matching over 11 bases. The CDR3 has 14 amino acids. Germline CDR1 and CDR2: DFQATT and SNEGSKA (reference sequence). Losses at the gene ends were 5 bases for V and 6 bases for J; bases not matched to a gene: 7. The CDR3 is CSAGLAGGSDTQYF. The CDR3, as DNA: TGCAGTGCTGGCCTAGCGGGAGGTTCCGATACGCAGTATTTT.

The chain couples TRBV6-5 to TRBJ1-2; perhaps TRBD1 as D (6 bases). Germline V gene lookup returns CDR1 MNHEY and CDR2 SVGAGI. Trimming left V 0 bases short and J 4 bases short, with 9 bases between. The CDR3 sequence is 14 residues long. Here the CDR3 reads CASSYSRGGYGYTF. CDR3 bases: TGTGCCAGCAGTTACTCCAGGGGAGGCTATGGCTACACCTTC.

This clonotype was seen a few times. J is TRBJ2-3 and V is TRBV28; TRBD1 agrees at 9 bases. With V trimmed by 6 bases and J by 3 bases, 4 bases remained unmatched. The CDR3 runs to 14 residues. In germline, CDR1 is MDHEN, CDR2 SYDVKM. The CDR3 here is CASRTDRGTDTQYF. In DNA form, the CDR3 reads TGTGCCAGCAGAACGGACAGGGGTACAGATACGCAGTATTTT.

This clonotype was counted a few times. This sequence joins TRBV12-3 or TRBV12-4 and TRBJ1-2, with a weak D call TRBD1 (5 bases). Trimming took off 0 bases at V and 9 bases at J, with 14 bases between the two ends. CDR3 length: 14 amino acids. The CDR3 DNA sequence: TGTGCCAGCAGTTTAGCGGTACAGGCGCTTAGCTACACCTTC. Translated, it gives CASSLAVQALSYTF.

This clonotype was detected a few times. The chain employs TRBV20-1 and TRBJ2-3; D gene unclear. This CDR3 has 12 residues. Trimming removed 3 bases at V and 5 bases at J, with 9 bases between. Germline V gene data show CDR1 as DFQATT and CDR2 as SNEGSKA (reference sequence). CDR3: CSASGLIDTQYF. The DNA of the CDR3 is TGCAGTGCTAGCGGGTTGATAGATACGCAGTATTTT.

The chain carries TRBV19 and TRBJ2-1; TRBD2 matches 7 bases. The CDR3 totals 15 residues. Trimming at V came to 6 bases and at J to 5 bases, leaving 10 bases not matched to a gene. From germline, CDR1 is LNHDA and CDR2 SQIVND (reference sequence). In DNA, the CDR3 is TGTGCCAGTAGCCTCTCTAGCGGCAACCACAATGAGCAGTTCTTC. As protein: CASSLSSGNHNEQFF.

This clonotype was counted a few times. This chain links TRBV10-3 with TRBJ2-7; D possibly corresponds to TRBD2 (5 bases). Trimming stripped 6 bases from V and 0 bases from J, with 9 bases between. From germline, CDR1 is ENHRY and CDR2 SYGVKD. The CDR3 has 13 residues. The CDR3: CAIRDLSSYEQYF. The CDR3 nucleotides read TGTGCCATCAGGGACTTGAGCTCCTACGAGCAGTACTTC.

This clonotype appeared once. This clone may be a read error of a much larger clone one base away. The chain combines TRBV5-1 with TRBJ2-3, with 8 nucleotides matching TRBD1. This CDR3 has 15 residues. Unmatched junction bases numbered 10, after V lost 7 bases and J lost 3 bases. The germline V gene has CDR1 SGHRS and CDR2 YFSETQ. CDR3 amino acids: CASGLGTGGTDTQYF. In DNA, the CDR3 is TGCGCCAGCGGCCTCGGGACAGGAGGGACAGATACGCAGTATTTT.

V gene TRBV20-1 combines with J gene TRBJ2-7, with D tentatively TRBD1 (6 bases). CDR3 length: 15 residues. Germline CDR1 is DFQATT and CDR2 is SNEGSKA (reference sequence). Between the trimmed V and J ends, which lost 0 bases and 0 bases, there was a span of 12 bases. The CDR3 coding sequence is TGCAGTGCTAGAGATCCCCTACAGGGCTCCTACGAGCAGTACTTC. Translation gives CSARDPLQGSYEQYF.

This clonotype has just a few counts. The gene calls are TRBV6-1 and TRBJ2-3; no firm D call. Trimming took 5 bases from V and 8 from J, leaving 8 bases between them. Germline V gene data show CDR1 as MNHNS and CDR2 as SASEGT. The CDR3 contains 11 residues. The CDR3 DNA follows: TGTGCCAGCAGTACCACGGGTACGCAGTATTTT. Translated, it gives CASSTTGTQYF.

This clonotype was found a few times. V usage is TRBV28 and J usage is TRBJ2-7, with 7 bases that match TRBD1. CDR1 and CDR2 from the germline V gene are MDHEN and SYDVKM. J lost 3 bases, V lost 5 bases, and 10 bases had no gene match. The CDR3 is 15 amino acids. DNA of the CDR3: TGTGCCAGCAGTGGTTCCGGGACAGCCTACTACGAGCAGTACTTC. This translates into CASSGSGTAYYEQYF.

This clonotype was found a few times. V is TRBV9 and J is TRBJ2-1; TRBD2 matches 9 bases. CDR1 is SGDLS, CDR2 YYNGEE, per germline. The CDR3 sequence is 16 residues long. Germline trimming cut 0 bases from V and 9 bases from J; bases unmatched to any gene: 10. CDR3 nucleotides: TGTGCCAGCAGCGTAGTCGGCGGGAGGGGGGTAAGTGAGCAGTTCTTC. This sequence encodes CASSVVGGRGVSEQFF.

The CDR3 bases are TGCAGTGCTAGAGGGCACCCGAGCTCCTACAATGAGCAGTTCTTC. It translates to CSARGHPSSYNEQFF. The chain links TRBV20-1 to TRBJ2-1, with D uncertain. Germline V CDR1 and CDR2: DFQATT, SNEGSKA (reference sequence). The length of the CDR3 is 15 residues. V shed 1 base and J shed 0 bases, with 10 bases lying between them.